This T cell receptor (beta chain) was documented in a study of identical twins. Study-wide findings and caveats: In zero-insertion analyses, partial confounding could arise from invariant MAIT and iNKT cells. The conclusions drew on cross-sectional statistical analysis instead of tracking the same donors.

This clonotype has ten or more counts. Its antigen is unidentified. The CDR3 has 12 residues. Trimming removed 2 bases at V and 2 bases at J, with 4 bases between. CDR1 is WSHSY and CDR2 is SAAADI in the germline V gene. TCRdb independently ran MiXCR on the 5' RACE reads; one entry per CDR3 protein. The table lists 500,000 to 650,000 distinct CDR3 sequences, about 7.6% of them singletons. The same data also went into a second study, on yellow fever vaccine responses in identical twins.

The chain employs TRBV10-2 and TRBJ2-7, with no clear D. The TCR originated in a young woman in good health. The sequencing input was PBMCs. The DNA for the CDR3 is TGCGCCAGCAGTGAGAGTGCCTACGAGCAGTACTTC. Translating gives CASSESAYEQYF.